This T cell receptor (beta chain) derives from a study of T cell changes during pregnancy in multiple sclerosis. TCRdb keeps only in-frame clones here, not all; method: immunoSEQ multiplex PCR. The table has roughly 42,000 clones, about 90% seen once. This clone was found a few times. This sequence was found in a female donor with multiple sclerosis, enrolled in a pregnancy study. The input for sequencing was CD4+ T cells from peripheral blood mononuclear cells, taken before pregnancy.

CDR3: CASIRNTEAFF. CDR3 in DNA: TGTGCCAGCATTCGGAACACTGAAGCTTTCTTT. The rearrangement joins TRBV25-1 to TRBJ1-1; D unclear. The germline gives CDR1 MGHDK, CDR2 SYGVNS. This CDR3 is 11 amino acids long. V gave up 7 bases and J gave up 1 base, with 4 bases separating them.